A single sample is the source of the 3 T cell receptor beta chains below, sequenced in a study of shared clonotypes between healthy human individuals. Clones were read by immunoSEQ multiplex PCR, and TCRdb kept only the in-frame ones, dropping some. The sample gives some 1,600,000 clones, approximately 98% of which show up once; roughly 0.45% is in the top ten. Sequenced sample: naive CD4+ T cells sorted from blood. Stated subset: CD45RA+ positively selected. The receptors stem from a young man in good health.

The chain couples TRBV11-2 to TRBJ2-7; D uncertain. This CDR3 has 15 amino acids. Germline CDR1 is SGHAT and CDR2 is FQNNGV. Trimming shortened V by 4 bases and J by 2 bases, and 15 bases separated the two germline ends. The CDR3 is CASSYRTGSPYEQYF. The DNA of the CDR3 is TGTGCCAGCAGCTACCGGACCGGATCACCCTACGAGCAGTACTTC.

V is TRBV29-1 and J is TRBJ2-3; 7 bases line up with TRBD1. V was pared by 7 bases and J by 8 bases, with 15 bases of the junction left unmatched. The germline V gene encodes CDR1 SQVTM and CDR2 ANQGSEA. The CDR3 contains 14 residues. CDR3 sequence (DNA): TGCAGCGCTGGGAGAGGGACAGACCCAGGTACGCAGTATTTT. Translation gives CSAGRGTDPGTQYF.

This chain uses TRBV5-1 with TRBJ2-1; TRBD2 matches at 9 bases. The V gene's germline CDR1 is SGHRS and CDR2 YFSETQ. There are 16 residues in the CDR3. Trimming removed 0 bases from V and 8 bases from J; junction bases left unmatched: 9. This CDR3 reads CASSLDSTSGPHEQFF. As DNA, the CDR3 is TGCGCCAGCAGCTTGGACTCGACTAGCGGCCCCCATGAGCAGTTCTTC.